This T cell receptor (beta chain) was sequenced during a study of blood T cell repertoires in COVID-19. Germline V gene sequence: CDR1 SGHRS, CDR2 YFSETQ. V was clipped by 3 bases and J by 6 bases, with 15 bases between them. This CDR3 is built from 15 residues. Profiling relied on immunoSEQ multiplex PCR, and the TCRdb table lists in-frame clones only, not all of them. The sample includes 60,000 or so clones, roughly 79% of them seen just once. This clonotype was obtained from a man between 60 and 75 years old with acute or convalescent COVID-19. This chain joins TRBV5-1 and TRBJ2-2; D is perhaps TRBD1 (6 bases). Sample: peripheral blood. Here the CDR3 reads CASSYTGSRAGELFF. In DNA, the CDR3 is TGCGCCAGCAGCTACACAGGGTCTAGGGCCGGGGAGCTGTTTTTT.